The 28 T cell receptor beta chains listed next were all sequenced from one sample in a study of T cells after yellow fever vaccination. Each CDR3 protein gets one entry after TCRdb re-called the 5' RACE reads with MiXCR. There are 300,000 or so distinct CDR3 sequences in the sample; under 5% occur only once, and 20% to 25% lies in the top ten. The sequenced sample was PBMCs, obtained 5 days after the yellow fever booster vaccination. The receptors were sampled from a man between 18 and 35 years old who received the YFV17D yellow fever vaccine.

The sample holds many counts of this clonotype. The V and J genes are TRBV5-5 and TRBJ2-7, with TRBD1 as a possible D gene (6 bases). Germline V gene sequence: CDR1 SGHKS, CDR2 YYEKEE (reference sequence). The CDR3 runs to 13 residues. The V end was cut by 5 bases, the J end by 2 bases, with 11 bases between. The chain's CDR3 is CASSPGQPYEQYV. CDR3 in DNA: TGTGCCAGCAGTCCCGGACAGCCCTACGAGCAGTACGTC.

This clonotype turned up a few times. The V gene is TRBV19, the J gene TRBJ2-1; D remains unclear. CDR3 length: 14 amino acids. The V gene's germline CDR1 is LNHDA and CDR2 SQIVND (reference sequence). V was shortened by 0 bases and J by 0 bases, with 3 bases between the two germline ends. CDR3 DNA sequence: TGTGCCAGTAGTATAGAGTACTCCTACAATGAGCAGTTCTTC. This codes for CASSIEYSYNEQFF.

In its sample, this clonotype was seen a few times. The V call is TRBV29-1, the J call TRBJ1-2; tentative D call: TRBD1 (5 bases). Germline V gives CDR1 SQVTM, CDR2 ANQGSEA. The germline V and J ends were trimmed by 5 bases and 4 bases, with 11 bases remaining between them. The CDR3 is made up of 12 amino acids. The CDR3 bases are TGCAGCGTTAGGACATCCCCCTATGGCTACACCTTC. Amino acid sequence: CSVRTSPYGYTF.

The V call is TRBV5-4, the J call TRBJ2-3; 10 nucleotides match TRBD2. From germline, CDR1 is SGHNT and CDR2 YYREEE (reference sequence). Unmatched junction bases numbered 6, after V lost 6 bases and J lost 2 bases. There are 15 residues in the CDR3. CDR3 bases: TGTGCCAGCAACCTAGCGGGGGAGTCCACAGATACGCAGTATTTT. Protein: CASNLAGESTDTQYF. Using reference TRBV5-4 and TRBJ2-3 for the parts outside the CDR3, the full variable domain is ETGVTQSPTHLIKTRGQQVTLRCSSQSGHNTVSWYQQALGQGPQFIFQYYREEENGRGNFPPRFSGLQFPNYSSELNVNALELDDSALYLCASNLAGESTDTQYFGPGTRLTVL.

In its sample, this clonotype was seen a few times. This chain connects TRBV3-1 to TRBJ2-7; 7 nucleotides align to TRBD2. CDR3 length equals 19 residues. The J segment lost 1 base and the V segment lost 0 bases, leaving 15 bases of the junction unmatched. Germline V gene lookup returns CDR1 LGHDT and CDR2 YNNKEL (reference sequence). CDR3 in amino acids: CASSQDQGGGPARSYEQYF. The CDR3 DNA reads as TGTGCCAGCAGCCAAGATCAGGGCGGGGGTCCAGCCCGATCCTACGAGCAGTACTTC.

The V and J genes are TRBV6-5 and TRBJ2-5; 8 positions agree with TRBD1. Unmatched junction bases numbered 3, after V lost 8 bases and J lost 1 base. CDR3 length: 13 residues. Germline V gene sequence: CDR1 MNHEY, CDR2 SVGAGI. The CDR3 spells CASEGQAQETQYF. Written as DNA, the CDR3 is TGTGCCAGCGAGGGACAGGCCCAAGAGACCCAGTACTTC.

This clonotype was detected a few times. V usage is TRBV10-3 and J usage is TRBJ2-3; the match to TRBD2 covers 10 bases. Germline-derived CDR1 and CDR2 are ENHRY and SYGVKD. V shed 9 bases, J shed 0 bases, and the junction held 0 bases outside the gene matches. The CDR3 consists of 13 residues. For the CDR3, the DNA is TGTGCCATACTAGCGGGGAGCACAGATACGCAGTATTTT. This codes for CAILAGSTDTQYF.

This clonotype was recorded many times. The chain has TRBV18 and TRBJ2-1; 9 bases align to TRBD2. The CDR3 is made up of 15 amino acids. J gave up 1 base and V 5 bases, and 3 bases lay outside the gene matches. Per the germline V gene, CDR1 is KGHSH and CDR2 is LQKENI. CDR3 sequence: CASSTGLASYNEQFF. CDR3 nucleotides: TGTGCCAGCTCAACGGGACTAGCATCCTACAATGAGCAGTTCTTC.

This clonotype has just a few counts. The J gene is TRBJ1-4, the V gene TRBV28; perhaps TRBD1 as D (5 bases). This CDR3 region has 14 residues. Deletions cut 7 bases from V and 8 bases from J, with 17 bases between. Germline loops: CDR1 MDHEN, CDR2 SYDVKM. The CDR3 loop is CASNPAGWTEKLFF. DNA of the CDR3: TGTGCCAGCAACCCAGCAGGGTGGACGGAAAAACTGTTTTTT.

This clonotype has a count of ten or more. This chain uses TRBV5-1 with TRBJ2-3, with 11 bases that match TRBD1. With V trimmed by 4 bases and J by 3 bases, 4 bases remained unmatched. The CDR3 sequence is 15 residues long. Germline CDR1 and CDR2: SGHRS and YFSETQ. This CDR3 is CASSPGTGGTDTQYF. The CDR3 region has the DNA TGCGCCAGCAGCCCCGGGACAGGGGGGACAGATACGCAGTATTTT. Full variable domain (missing parts from reference TRBV5-1 and TRBJ2-3): KAGVTQTPRYLIKTRGQQVTLSCSPISGHRSVSWYQQTPGQGLQFLFEYFSETQRNKGNFPGRFSGRQFSNSRSEMNVSTLELGDSALYLCASSPGTGGTDTQYFGPGTRLTVL.

This clonotype was detected ten times or more. The chain recombines TRBV12-3 or TRBV12-4 with TRBJ1-5; D gene uncertain. The CDR3 has 16 amino acids. Deletions cut 2 bases from V and 4 bases from J, with 15 bases between. CDR3 sequence: CASSLSRGTRNQPQHF. DNA for the CDR3: TGTGCCAGCAGTTTAAGCCGCGGCACACGAAATCAGCCCCAGCATTTT.

In this sample, this clonotype turned up many times. V gene TRBV29-1 combines with J gene TRBJ2-3; weak D call: TRBD1 (6 bases). Trimming stripped 1 base from V and 0 bases from J, with 14 bases between. Per germline, CDR1 SQVTM and CDR2 ANQGSEA. There are 16 residues in the CDR3. The DNA for the CDR3 is TGCAGCGTTGAAGTTTCAGGGGAAACTAGCACAGATACGCAGTATTTT. Translating gives CSVEVSGETSTDTQYF.

This clonotype was seen more than once but under ten times. The CDR3 spells CASSLDSEFYEQYV. DNA of the CDR3: TGTGCCAGCAGCCTAGACTCAGAATTCTACGAGCAGTACGTC. J is TRBJ2-7 and V is TRBV5-4; D not certain. The CDR3 sequence is 14 residues long. The germline gives CDR1 SGHNT, CDR2 YYREEE (reference sequence). With 4 bases removed from V and 3 bases from J, the gap between germline ends came to 14 bases.

The chain employs TRBV29-1 and TRBJ1-2; 8 positions match TRBD1. V lost 2 bases to trimming and J lost 7 bases; unmatched junction nucleotides: 6. The germline gives CDR1 SQVTM, CDR2 ANQGSEA. This CDR3 region has 13 residues. DNA for the CDR3: TGCAGCGTTGAAACAGGGGGTACGCTTGGCTACACCTTC. Encoded protein: CSVETGGTLGYTF.

This clonotype came up many times. The chain has TRBV19 and TRBJ1-2, with unresolved D. The CDR3 contains 14 residues. Trimming cost V 5 bases and J 8 bases, with 18 bases left between them. Germline V gene data show CDR1 as LNHDA and CDR2 as SQIVND (reference sequence). The CDR3 region has the DNA TGTGCCAGTAGTTCGGCAGACGGCCTGGGGGGCTACACCTTC. This translates into CASSSADGLGGYTF. The whole variable domain, filled in from reference TRBV19 and TRBJ1-2, reads DGGITQSPKYLFRKEGQNVTLSCEQNLNHDAMYWYRQDPGQGLRLIYYSQIVNDFQKGDIAEGYSVSREKKESFPLTVTSAQKNPTAFYLCASSSADGLGGYTFGSGTRLTVV.

This clonotype was seen ten or more times. The V and J genes are TRBV10-3 and TRBJ1-5; tentatively, D is TRBD1 (5 bases). The length of the CDR3 is 13 residues. The V end lost 4 bases, the J end lost 4 bases, and 8 bases lay between the germline ends. Germline loops: CDR1 ENHRY, CDR2 SYGVKD. The CDR3 here is CAISGGVNQPQHF. For the CDR3, the DNA is TGTGCCATCAGTGGGGGGGTAAATCAGCCCCAGCATTTT.

The genes are TRBV6-1 and TRBJ2-6; possibly TRBD1 for D (6 bases). There are 16 residues in the CDR3. V lost 6 bases and J lost 1, with 13 bases in between. Germline CDR1 reads MNHNS; CDR2 reads SASEGT. The chain's CDR3 is CASRDNTGSGANVLTF. CDR3 bases: TGTGCCAGCAGGGACAACACAGGGTCTGGGGCCAACGTCCTGACTTTC.

There are many counts of this clonotype. The V and J genes are TRBV20-1 and TRBJ1-4; D unclear. Between the trimmed V and J ends, which lost 5 bases and 0 bases, there was a span of 16 bases. Germline V gene lookup returns CDR1 DFQATT and CDR2 SNEGSKA (reference sequence). This CDR3 region has 16 residues. The CDR3 bases are TGCAGTGCTCAGGCATTTGGGAGTGCAACTAATGAAAAACTGTTTTTT. Translated, it gives CSAQAFGSATNEKLFF.

V gene TRBV19 combines with J gene TRBJ2-1, with TRBD2 matching over 10 bases. The length of the CDR3 is 16 residues. With V trimmed by 6 bases and J by 8 bases, 13 bases remained unmatched. CDR1 is LNHDA and CDR2 is SQIVND in the germline V gene (reference sequence). DNA for the CDR3: TGTGCCAGTAGGCTAGCGGGGGACCCCTCGGGGGATGAGCAGTTCTTC. Its protein is CASRLAGDPSGDEQFF.

Ten or more counts support this clonotype. The chain has TRBV7-2 and TRBJ2-3; D unclear. The V end was cut by 1 base, the J end by 6 bases, with 8 bases between. The CDR3 sequence is 13 residues long. Germline V gene data show CDR1 as SGHTA and CDR2 as FQGNSA. In DNA form, the CDR3 reads TGTGCCAGCAGCTTAGGCGAACGTGATACGCAGTATTTT. This translates into CASSLGERDTQYF. Filled out from reference TRBV7-2 and TRBJ2-3, the complete variable domain reads GAGVSQSPSNKVTEKGKDVELRCDPISGHTALYWYRQSLGQGLEFLIYFQGNSAPDKSGLPSDRFSAERTGGSVSTLTIQRTQQEDSAVYLCASSLGERDTQYFGPGTRLTVL.

This clonotype was recorded many times. The genes are TRBV18 and TRBJ1-4, with 9 bases fitting TRBD1. V lost 3 bases and J lost 7; bases outside the gene matches: 3. Per the germline V gene, CDR1 is KGHSH and CDR2 is LQKENI. The CDR3 extends over 14 amino acids. CDR3: CASSPDRGSEKLFF. The DNA for the CDR3 is TGTGCCAGCTCACCGGACAGGGGAAGTGAAAAACTGTTTTTT.

This clonotype was picked up a small number of times. This chain joins TRBV24-1 and TRBJ2-1; a possible D gene is TRBD1 (6 bases). CDR1 and CDR2 (germline): KGHDR, SFDVKD. This CDR3 has 14 residues. V lost 6 bases and J lost 6, with 14 bases in between. This CDR3 is CATSRTGLVNEQFF. CDR3 DNA sequence: TGTGCCACCAGTCGTACAGGGTTGGTCAATGAGCAGTTCTTC.

This chain joins TRBV5-1 and TRBJ2-1; D remains unclear. V lost 1 base and J 7 bases, leaving 15 bases between the germline ends. Germline V gene sequence: CDR1 SGHRS, CDR2 YFSETQ. This CDR3 has 15 amino acids. This CDR3 reads CASSLLPGSANEQFF. For the CDR3, the DNA is TGCGCCAGCAGCTTGCTCCCAGGTTCGGCAAATGAGCAGTTCTTC.

This clonotype was counted a few times. The chain recombines TRBV6-2 or TRBV6-3 with TRBJ2-3; no clear D gene. This CDR3 spans 14 amino acids. CDR1 and CDR2 from the germline V gene are MNHEY and SVGEGT. V lost 7 bases and J lost 0, with 11 bases in between. The CDR3 DNA reads TGTGCCAGCACCTACGGCAGTAGCACAGATACGCAGTATTTT. Translating gives CASTYGSSTDTQYF.

This clonotype was counted between two and nine times. The chain recombines TRBV6-1 with TRBJ2-5, with 9 bases identical to TRBD1. There are 15 residues in the CDR3. Trimming took 3 bases from V and 5 from J; bases not matched to a gene: 7. The V gene's germline CDR1 is MNHNS and CDR2 SASEGT. Here the CDR3 reads CASSDLGQGYETQYF. The CDR3 region has the DNA TGTGCCAGCAGTGACCTGGGACAGGGATATGAGACCCAGTACTTC.

This clonotype was detected many times. CDR3: CSALDSFSREAFF. CDR3 coding DNA: TGCAGTGCTTTAGACAGCTTCAGCCGGGAAGCTTTCTTT. The rearrangement uses TRBV20-1 and TRBJ1-1; possible D gene TRBD1, 5 bases. The CDR3 spans 13 residues. The V and J ends lost 5 bases and 8 bases respectively, with 18 bases between them. Looked up from germline, CDR1 is DFQATT and CDR2 is SNEGSKA (reference sequence).

This clonotype was observed a few times. J is TRBJ2-3 and V is TRBV4-3; TRBD2 aligns across 8 bases. The junction had 10 bases not matched to a gene; V was cut back by 4 bases and J by 4 bases. Germline assignment: CDR1 LGHNA and CDR2 YSLEER. The CDR3 is 16 residues long. The DNA for the CDR3 is TGCGCCAGCAGCCGAAAAGCGGGGGCTAGGGCAGATACGCAGTATTTT. This encodes CASSRKAGARADTQYF.

The chain is built from TRBV5-1 and TRBJ2-5, with D unclear. CDR1 is SGHRS and CDR2 is YFSETQ in the germline V gene. The CDR3 consists of 14 residues. V lost 4 bases and J 5 bases, leaving 15 bases between the germline ends. The CDR3 coding sequence is TGCGCCAGCAGCCCTAGGGCCCGGGCTGAGACCCAGTACTTC. It translates to CASSPRARAETQYF. The full variable domain, in which reference TRBV5-1 and TRBJ2-5 provide the parts outside the CDR3, is KAGVTQTPRYLIKTRGQQVTLSCSPISGHRSVSWYQQTPGQGLQFLFEYFSETQRNKGNFPGRFSGRQFSNSRSEMNVSTLELGDSALYLCASSPRARAETQYFGPGTRLLVL.